This TCR beta chain was sequenced during a study of T cell responses to AZD1222 COVID-19 vaccine. CDR1 is SSHAT, CDR2 FNYEAQ, per germline (reference sequence). With 5 bases removed from V and 5 bases from J, the gap between germline ends came to 15 bases. The length of the CDR3 is 14 residues. Assay: immunoSEQ multiplex PCR; the TCRdb copy retains only in-frame clones and omits some. This repertoire shows about 200,000 clones, roughly 92% found once; its top ten account for approximately 1%. About this clone itself: The antigen is unknown.

Findings and limits, study-wide: Baseline testing showed seropositivity in only six or seven AZD1222 recipients. Donors skewed white British and female; clonal diversity was possibly underestimated.

This TCR derives from an adult who received the AZD1222 COVID-19 vaccine. The chain carries TRBV7-7 and TRBJ1-1; D is perhaps TRBD1 (6 bases). The sample was peripheral blood, taken 28 days after the second AZD1222 dose. Here the CDR3 reads CASSPTGLLTEAFF. CDR3 in DNA: TGTGCCAGCAGCCCGACAGGTTTGTTGACTGAAGCTTTCTTT.